Given below is one T cell receptor (beta chain) in context. Its specificity is not known. This record belongs to a study of OX40 agonist ivuxolimab in advanced cancers. Study details: In this cohort, patients received ivuxolimab, an agonistic anti-OX40 (CD134) antibody. Mean age around 60 years, range roughly 23 to 79; roughly 80% male. Three patients, one with hepatocellular carcinoma and two with cutaneous melanoma, responded partially. Study results and caveats: The CD4+ and CD8+ T cells in the blood had expanded clonally by week 6 at 0.1 to 3.0 mg/kg.

This CDR3 has 15 residues. After removal of 1 base from V and 6 bases from J, the junction contained 4 bases not matched to a gene. From germline, CDR1 is SEHNR and CDR2 FQNEAQ (reference sequence). Here immunoSEQ multiplex PCR was the method, and the copy in TCRdb shows in-frame clones only, minus some. Here the sample spans more than 85,000 clones, 90% to 95% being singletons. The sequence was collected from an adult with an advanced solid tumor such as melanoma, head and neck, liver or kidney cancer. This sample comprised CD4+ or CD8+ T cells sorted from blood, obtained in a trial of the OX40 agonist ivuxolimab. This chain joins TRBV7-9 and TRBJ2-2, with 8 positions matching TRBD2. The CDR3 DNA is TGTGCCAGCAGCTTAGACGGCGGGGGGCCCGGGGAGCTGTTTTTT. This codes for CASSLDGGGPGELFF.